The present entry profiles one TCR beta chain with its context. Its binding antigen is unknown. The source of the sample is a study of T cells expressing NK-cell markers (dated by TCRdb to 2020 to 2021). Concerning the study at large: Three sorted T-cell subsets (CD3+CD56+NKG2C+, CD3+CD56+NKG2C- and CD3+CD56-NKG2C+) from fewer than 10 donors had their TCR beta-chain repertoires profiled. Among the eight sequenced donors, only one was HCMV-seronegative, while the other seven were HCMV-seropositive. Randomly selected healthy volunteers, three men and five women, were used as the eight sequenced donors. Sequencing of the libraries produced 2 x 150 bp reads on Illumina HiSeq 2000/2500, MiSeq or NextSeq.

To determine HCMV serostatus, a commercial ELISA kit was used to detect HCMV-specific IgG in serum. Peripheral blood mononuclear cells were isolated from blood by Ficoll density gradient centrifugation. The full study reports these points: Those dominant clonotypes were again the most abundant among CD3+CD56-NKG2C+ cells in a handful of donors, at about 28.3-60.1%. It remained unclear whether the expanded NKG2C-expressing T cell clones were specific for HCMV antigens. In six donors, the dominant CD3+CD56+NKG2C+ clonotypes were among the top 10 CD8+ clonotypes and accounted for about 1.0-7.5% of CD8+ T cells.

Reads for this sample came from an Illumina HiSeq 2000. 5'RACE template switching, by which a universal primer site and unique molecular identifiers were added, was used to make TCR beta cDNA libraries. cDNA synthesis was primed from the TCR beta constant segment and was followed by two successive PCR amplification steps. The paper's processing steps were these. MIGEC was used to demultiplex reads and group reads by UMI, and MiTCR was used to assemble and quantify clonotypes. To exclude erroneous sequences, any TCR cDNA sequence not supported by at least two reads was discarded. The tcR package was used for downstream repertoire analysis, and clonotypes were matched across fractions by CDR3 nucleotide sequence plus V segment. VDJmatch was used to annotate antigen specificity against VDJdb, with one amino acid substitution allowed in CDR3. Based on TCRdb reprocessing of the reads, there is one entry per CDR3 protein sequence, and DNA is missing. The V and J calls reflect TCRdb's pipeline rather than the authors' work. For this sample, the table gives hundreds of thousands of distinct CDR3 sequences. Around 4.3% of the sample is taken by the ten largest.

CDR1 and CDR2 are read off the germline V gene as SGHTA and FQGNSA. The CDR3 contains 16 residues, cysteine and phenylalanine counted. A DNA sequence was not provided. Sequencing was carried out using blood T cells: a sorted CD56 or NKG2C T cell subset, CD4+ or CD8+ T cells, or bulk PBMC T cells (not recorded which). The sequence was collected from a woman aged 18-70 years in good health. The rearrangement combines TRBV7-2 with TRBJ2-3; TCRdb selects TRBD2, and the lack of DNA leaves this call unchecked. The CDR3 protein is CASSYRRTSDTDTQYF. Outside the CDR3, residues come from the reference TRBV7-2 and TRBJ2-3 proteins, so the full variable domain is: GAGVSQSPSNKVTEKGKDVELRCDPISGHTALYWYRQSLGQGLEFLIYFQGNSAPDKSGLPSDRFSAERTGGSVSTLTIQRTQQEDSAVYLCASSYRRTSDTDTQYFGPGTRLTVL.